Presented here are 27 T cell receptor beta chains from one specimen sequenced in a study of T cells in Graves' hyperthyroidism and ophthalmopathy. There were TCR beta CDR3 regions amplified from RNA transcripts. RT-PCR in the first round (using the HTBI primer set) targeted the TCR CDR3. TCRdb used MiXCR to reprocess the multiplex PCR reads, holding one entry per CDR3 protein. The data show approximately 430,000 distinct CDR3 sequences, approximately 15% seen once. Source material: blood. These receptors came from a man aged 18 to 35 with Graves' ophthalmopathy.

V gene TRBV5-1 combines with J gene TRBJ2-3; the D gene is possibly TRBD1 (7 bases). This CDR3 region has 17 residues. Germline V gene sequence: CDR1 SGHRS, CDR2 YFSETQ. Trimming removed 1 base from V and 0 bases from J, with 15 bases in between. The CDR3 DNA is TGCGCCAGCAGCTTGATGAGGCCAGGGGGGAGCACAGATACGCAGTATTTT. Translated: CASSLMRPGGSTDTQYF.

This clonotype was picked up many times. The V gene is TRBV2, the J gene TRBJ1-2; D gene ambiguous. This CDR3 contains 13 residues. Trimming shortened V by 1 base and J by 6 bases, and 9 bases separated the two germline ends. CDR1 and CDR2 from the germline V gene are SNHLY and FYNNEI. CDR3 sequence: CASSEGLPHGYTF. The CDR3 DNA reads TGTGCCAGCAGTGAAGGCCTACCACATGGCTACACCTTC.

This clonotype was seen ten or more times. The V gene is TRBV20-1, the J gene TRBJ2-1, with 9 bases that match TRBD2. With 0 bases clipped from V and 1 base from J, the junction kept 13 bases outside the gene matches. CDR3 length: 19 amino acids. Germline V lookup: CDR1 DFQATT, CDR2 SNEGSKA (reference sequence). The CDR3 loop is CSARDLLAGPSWSYNEQFF. For the CDR3, the DNA is TGCAGTGCTAGAGATCTCCTAGCGGGACCCAGCTGGTCCTACAATGAGCAGTTCTTC.

This clonotype has a handful of counts. The chain recombines TRBV14 with TRBJ1-3; D not certain. This CDR3 has 15 residues. Germline CDR1 and CDR2: SGHDN and FVKESK. Trimming cost V 1 base and J 0 bases, with 7 bases left between them. The CDR3 protein is CASSQALDSGNTIYF. The CDR3 DNA reads TGTGCCAGCAGCCAAGCTCTGGACTCTGGAAACACCATATATTTT.

This chain joins TRBV7-3 and TRBJ2-3; 13 positions match TRBD2. This CDR3 spans 24 amino acids. The junction had 28 bases not matched to a gene; V was cut back by 5 bases and J by 2 bases. Germline V gene sequence: CDR1 SGHTA, CDR2 FQGTGA. CDR3 in amino acids: CASSLRGWRLAGGPAGGFTDTQYF. The DNA for the CDR3 is TGTGCCAGCAGCCTAAGGGGGTGGAGACTAGCGGGAGGACCTGCGGGGGGATTCACAGATACGCAGTATTTT.

A note on this clonotype: Being one base from a much bigger clone, this may be a read error. The chain is built from TRBV2 and TRBJ2-3; 7 positions agree with TRBD2. The CDR3 covers 16 residues. Germline values: CDR1 SNHLY, CDR2 FYNNEI. J was trimmed by 7 bases and V by 4 bases; bases with no gene match: 14. CDR3: CASSGLGTNWANTQYF. Here the CDR3 DNA reads TGTGCCAGCAGTGGCCTTGGGACTAACTGGGCAAATACGCAGTATTTT.

This clonotype was counted at least ten times. The chain is built from TRBV3-1 and TRBJ2-1, with D perhaps TRBD2 (5 bases). Trimming shortened V by 2 bases and J by 12 bases, and 11 bases separated the two germline ends. From germline, CDR1 is LGHDT and CDR2 YNNKEL (reference sequence). CDR3 length equals 12 residues. CDR3 in DNA: TGTGCCAGCAGCCAATCGGGATGGGGGCAGTTCTTC. Its protein product is CASSQSGWGQFF.

This clonotype was seen only a few times. This sequence joins TRBV9 and TRBJ2-3; D perhaps matches TRBD2 (5 bases). Germline values: CDR1 SGDLS, CDR2 YYNGEE. The V and J ends lost 0 bases and 2 bases respectively, with 13 bases between them. The CDR3 consists of 16 residues. For the CDR3, the DNA is TGTGCCAGCAGCGTAGATATCCTAGCCTACACAGATACGCAGTATTTT. Protein product: CASSVDILAYTDTQYF.

The V gene is TRBV4-1, the J gene TRBJ2-7; TRBD2 matches 10 bases. V lost 2 bases to trimming and J lost 6 bases; unmatched junction nucleotides: 4. Germline V lookup: CDR1 MGHRA, CDR2 YSYEKL. This CDR3 is 14 amino acids long. CDR3 sequence: CASSQPGLALEQYF. In DNA form, the CDR3 reads TGCGCCAGCAGCCAACCGGGACTAGCGCTCGAGCAGTACTTC.

This clonotype has a handful of counts. The rearrangement uses TRBV18 and TRBJ2-5, with D perhaps matching TRBD2 (5 bases). V was pared by 5 bases and J by 1 base, with 8 bases between. The germline gives CDR1 KGHSH, CDR2 LQKENI. The CDR3 totals 13 residues. The CDR3 DNA follows: TGTGCCAGCTCATCGGGATTCCAAGAGACCCAGTACTTC. It encodes CASSSGFQETQYF.

V is TRBV9 and J is TRBJ2-1; 10 nucleotides align to TRBD2. Germline values: CDR1 SGDLS, CDR2 YYNGEE. The CDR3 loop spans 16 amino acids. Losses at the gene ends were 1 base for V and 5 bases for J; bases not matched to a gene: 6. CDR3 DNA sequence: TGTGCCAGCAGCGTAATAAGCGGGAGGGCCCACAATGAGCAGTTCTTC. Translated: CASSVISGRAHNEQFF.

With respect to this clonotype: Since the CDR3 does not end with the conserved phenylalanine or tryptophan, this likely comes from a read error. The chain carries TRBV14 and TRBJ1-2, with D maybe TRBD1 (5 bases). The CDR3 is 12 amino acids. Trimming took 4 bases from V and 5 from J, leaving 8 bases between them. Germline CDR1 SGHDN, CDR2 FVKESK. CDR3 sequence: CASSPGGYGYTL. CDR3 DNA: TGTGCCAGCAGCCCCGGGGGTTATGGCTACACCCTC.

Ten or more counts support this clonotype. The V call is TRBV5-1, the J call TRBJ2-1; weak D call: TRBD2 (6 bases). Germline assignment: CDR1 SGHRS and CDR2 YFSETQ. The V end was cut by 6 bases, the J end by 6 bases, with 13 bases between. This CDR3 is 13 amino acids long. The CDR3: CASMVGTPNEQFF. In DNA, the CDR3 is TGCGCCAGCATGGTCGGGACTCCCAATGAGCAGTTCTTC.

This clonotype appeared many times. This sequence joins TRBV7-9 and TRBJ1-1; D might be TRBD1 (5 bases). The germline CDR1 and CDR2 sequences are SEHNR and FQNEAQ (reference sequence). V was clipped by 6 bases and J by 5 bases, with 16 bases between them. The length of the CDR3 is 14 residues. The CDR3 here is CASSHSGGRTEAFF. The CDR3 region has the DNA TGTGCCAGCAGTCATAGCGGGGGGAGGACTGAAGCTTTCTTT.

Only a few counts were recorded for this clonotype. The chain recombines TRBV11-3 with TRBJ2-1; D remains ambiguous. This CDR3 is 13 amino acids long. Germline loops: CDR1 SGHNT, CDR2 YENEEA. Deletions cut 0 bases from V and 9 bases from J, with 9 bases between. The chain's CDR3 is CASSLDGLGEQFF. The DNA for the CDR3 is TGTGCCAGCAGCTTAGATGGGCTGGGTGAGCAGTTCTTC.

This clonotype was observed a few times. This chain links TRBV27 with TRBJ2-1, with 7 bases lining up with TRBD2. The CDR3 consists of 13 residues. Germline V CDR1 and CDR2: MNHEY, SMNVEV (reference sequence). The J segment lost 6 bases and the V segment lost 6 bases, leaving 5 bases of the junction unmatched. CDR3: CASRPGRSNEQFF. CDR3 sequence (DNA): TGTGCCAGCAGGCCCGGGAGGAGCAATGAGCAGTTCTTC.

This clonotype showed up many times. This chain connects TRBV18 to TRBJ2-7; D perhaps matches TRBD2 (6 bases). The CDR3 contains 14 residues. The germline V and J ends were trimmed by 6 bases and 4 bases, with 16 bases remaining between them. CDR1 and CDR2 from the germline V gene are KGHSH and LQKENI. The CDR3 nucleotides read TGTGCCAGCTCTCTATCGGGGGTTGGTTACGAGCAGTACTTC. Its translation is CASSLSGVGYEQYF.

This clonotype was observed at least ten times. This chain uses TRBV4-1 with TRBJ2-7; maybe TRBD1 (5 bases). Trimming stripped 2 bases from V and 2 bases from J, with 10 bases between. Looked up from germline, CDR1 is MGHRA and CDR2 is YSYEKL. The CDR3 is made up of 14 amino acids. CDR3 loop: CASSQRDSTYEQYF. CDR3 sequence (DNA): TGCGCCAGCAGCCAACGCGACAGTACCTACGAGCAGTACTTC.

This clonotype was found many times. The chain couples TRBV13 to TRBJ2-7; D is tentatively TRBD1 or TRBD2 (7 bases each). Trimming took 4 bases from V and 2 from J, leaving 15 bases between them. CDR3 length: 15 residues. Germline V lookup: CDR1 PRHDT, CDR2 FYEKMQ (reference sequence). The CDR3 sequence is CASSSGGALAYEQYF. As DNA, the CDR3 is TGTGCCAGCAGCTCAGGGGGGGCGCTTGCCTACGAGCAGTACTTC.

This clonotype was found a few times. J is TRBJ2-3 and V is TRBV6-2 or TRBV6-3; no firm D call. Trimming left V 2 bases short and J 2 bases short, with 11 bases between. Germline V gene sequence: CDR1 MNHEY, CDR2 SVGEGT. This CDR3 spans 15 amino acids. The CDR3: CASSYRLVLTDTQYF. The DNA for the CDR3 is TGTGCCAGCAGTTACCGCCTAGTGCTCACAGATACGCAGTATTTT.

This CDR3 reads CASSYSGFDTGELFF. Written as DNA, the CDR3 is TGTGCCAGCAGTTACTCGGGATTCGACACCGGGGAGCTGTTTTTT. V gene TRBV6-5 combines with J gene TRBJ2-2; no clear D. The V end lost 0 bases, the J end lost 3 bases, and 8 bases lay between the germline ends. Germline V lookup: CDR1 MNHEY, CDR2 SVGAGI. The CDR3 loop spans 15 amino acids.

The table lists this clonotype with many counts. The chain has TRBV6-1 and TRBJ2-7, with 8 bases that match TRBD1. Germline CDR1 MNHNS, CDR2 SASEGT. After removal of 6 bases from V and 0 bases from J, the junction contained 10 bases not matched to a gene. CDR3 length: 16 residues. The CDR3 DNA reads TGTGCCAGCAGAAACGGGGGACAGGCCCCCTCCTACGAGCAGTACTTC. It is translated as CASRNGGQAPSYEQYF.

This clonotype has ten or more counts. The J gene is TRBJ2-3, the V gene TRBV12-3 or TRBV12-4, with D tentatively TRBD2 (5 bases). The CDR3 loop spans 18 amino acids. With 4 bases removed from V and 6 bases from J, the gap between germline ends came to 26 bases. CDR3: CASSSVIGRATNLDTQYF. CDR3 nucleotide sequence: TGTGCCAGCAGTTCGGTCATAGGGCGGGCCACGAACTTGGATACGCAGTATTTT.

This clonotype was seen ten or more times. The chain uses TRBV11-3 and TRBJ2-5, with D perhaps being TRBD1 or TRBD2 (6 bases each). V shed 1 base and J shed 4 bases, with 10 bases lying between them. Per the germline V gene, CDR1 is SGHNT and CDR2 is YENEEA. The CDR3 sequence is 14 residues long. CDR3 in amino acids: CASSLGQEGETQYF. The DNA for the CDR3 is TGTGCCAGCAGCTTAGGACAGGAGGGAGAGACCCAGTACTTC. The whole variable domain, remainder taken from reference TRBV11-3 and TRBJ2-5, is EAGVVQSPRYKIIEKKQPVAFWCNPISGHNTLYWYLQNLGQGPELLIRYENEEAVDDSQLPKDRFSAERLKGVDSTLKIQPAELGDSAVYLCASSLGQEGETQYFGPGTRLLVL.

This clonotype was observed a handful of times. V gene TRBV27 combines with J gene TRBJ1-1, with D uncertain. V was pared by 3 bases and J by 5 bases, with 13 bases between. Germline lookup yields CDR1 MNHEY and CDR2 SMNVEV (reference sequence). The CDR3 has 14 amino acids. The CDR3 DNA reads TGTGCCAGCAGTTTGTTCTCTAGGGCTACTGAAGCTTTCTTT. It is translated as CASSLFSRATEAFF.

CDR3 in amino acids: CASSPKAPGQGSGNTIYF. The CDR3 coding sequence is TGTGCCAGCTCACCAAAGGCTCCGGGACAGGGATCTGGAAACACCATATATTTT. V is TRBV18 and J is TRBJ1-3; 9 positions agree with TRBD1. The CDR3 is 18 residues long. The germline CDR1 and CDR2 sequences are KGHSH and LQKENI. V trimming: 2 bases; J trimming: 1 base; junction bases outside the gene matches: 9.

This clonotype has a count of ten or more. The V gene is TRBV20-1, the J gene TRBJ2-5; 8 positions match TRBD2. CDR1 is DFQATT, CDR2 SNEGSKA, per germline (reference sequence). This CDR3 is 15 amino acids long. V dropped 5 bases and J dropped 4; count of bases not matched to a gene: 12. CDR3 coding DNA: TGCAGTGCTGGCACGGGAGGGGCCTTAAGAGAGACCCAGTACTTC. It translates to CSAGTGGALRETQYF.